The sequence of this TCR beta chain was determined in a study of beta chain features in type 1 diabetes. The whole isolated RNA underwent reverse transcription, so sequencing captured expressed TCRB transcripts. Using immunoSEQ multiplex PCR, the repertoire was profiled, and TCRdb retains in-frame clones only, with some absent. The data show roughly 330,000 clones, 13% seen once. Study-wide findings and caveats: In every one of the four CD4+ subsets, TCRB CDR3s were moderately but significantly shorter in Type 1 diabetes patients.

This clone was seen a handful of times. Its antigen remains unknown. The V end lost 0 bases, the J end lost 5 bases, and 14 bases lay between the germline ends. The germline CDR1 and CDR2 sequences are SGHRS and YFSETQ. The CDR3 has 15 amino acids. The genes are TRBV5-1 and TRBJ2-5; no definite D call. The specimen was naive CD4+ T cells from blood. The sequence was obtained from a woman between 18 and 29 years old with type 1 diabetes. The CDR3, as DNA: TGCGCCAGCAGCTTGGAGCCTAGGTCATGGGAGACCCAGTACTTC. Translating it yields CASSLEPRSWETQYF.